This T cell receptor beta chain was captured in a study of glioma-infiltrating T cells. General study points: Very few CDR3 sequences were shared between tissue and blood.

Amplification of TCR alpha and beta CDR3 regions from RNA used iRepertoire nested multiplex PCR. For one-step reverse transcription and amplification, about 85-400 ng of tissue mRNA or PBMC total RNA was used. Via MiXCR, TCRdb re-called the multiplex PCR reads, giving one row per CDR3 protein. This sample yields about 130,000 distinct CDR3 sequences, of which under 30% are seen a single time; approximately 26% belongs to the top ten. Ten or more counts support this clonotype. Its antigen is not identified. This TCR derives from a human donor with low-grade glioma or glioblastoma, undergoing nonglioma brain surgery, or in good health (not recorded which). Sequences were obtained from glioma tissue, nonneoplastic brain tissue, or PBMCs (not recorded which).

The CDR3 DNA is TGTGCCAGCAGTTACTCCGTGACAGGAGGGACTGAAGCTTTCTTT. The encoded protein is CASSYSVTGGTEAFF. V is TRBV6-6 and J is TRBJ1-1, with D perhaps matching TRBD1 (6 bases). The CDR3 length is 15 residues. Germline V CDR1 and CDR2: MNHNY, SVGAGI (reference sequence). Trimming stripped 0 bases from V and 5 bases from J, with 13 bases between.